The T cell receptor (beta chain) described here comes from a study of blood T cell repertoires in COVID-19. For the study at large: Sources were T cells, B-cell-depleted T cells, or PBMCs; the material itself was cDNA or gDNA.

The length of the CDR3 is 13 residues. V trimming: 4 bases; J trimming: 7 bases; junction bases outside the gene matches: 1. CDR1 SGHDT and CDR2 YYEEEE come from the germline V gene. Profiling relied on immunoSEQ multiplex PCR, and the TCRdb table lists in-frame clones only, not all of them. The sample includes under 300,000 clones, around 80% of them seen just once. With respect to this clone: Given a much more abundant clone one base away, this may be a read error. The sample contains more than one DNA sequence encoding this CDR3.

The chain couples TRBV5-6 to TRBJ1-5; 11 bases are shared with TRBD1. Sequencing input: peripheral blood. The sequence was collected from a woman aged 40-49 years with active or convalescent COVID-19. The CDR3 DNA sequence: TGTGCCAGCAGCGGGACAGGGGGGCAGCCCCAGCATTTT. Translated: CASSGTGGQPQHF. The full variable domain, rest sourced from reference TRBV5-6 and TRBJ1-5, is DAGVTQSPTHLIKTRGQQVTLRCSPKSGHDTVSWYQQALGQGPQFIFQYYEEEERQRGNFPDRFSGHQFPNYSSELNVNALLLGDSALYLCASSGTGGQPQHFGDGTRLSIL.